Listed below are T cell receptor beta chains from one sample, sequenced in a study of CD8 T cells in ankylosing spondylitis. TCRdb independently ran MiXCR on the 5' RACE reads; one entry per CDR3 protein. The sample lists about 240,000 distinct CDR3 sequences; around 9.2% were seen once. Material: blood, either unsorted or a sorted T cell fraction (not recorded which). Receptors originate from a male donor with ankylosing spondylitis or in good health (not recorded which). Each CDR3 is given with its conserved first and last residue. D genes are given only for firm matches. The listing skips clone size in some rows; elsewhere it reads once, few, many or a size class.

v_call,clone_size,cdr3_length,j_call,d_call,cdr3_aa,cdr3_nt
TRBV7-6,.,17,TRBJ2-3,TRBD1,CASSSPPDRGISDTQYF,TGTGCCAGCAGCTCACCTCCCGACAGGGGAATATCAGATACGCAGTATTTT
TRBV20-1,many,16,TRBJ2-7,.,CSARDIGSSLPYEQYF,TGCAGTGCTAGAGATATCGGGAGCTCCCTCCCCTACGAGCAGTACTTC
TRBV5-1,many,14,TRBJ2-3,TRBD1,CASSPGQGEDTQYF,TGCGCCAGCAGCCCGGGACAGGGGGAAGATACGCAGTATTTT
TRBV7-2,many,15,TRBJ1-1,.,CASSLEAFTGTEAFF,TGTGCCAGCAGCTTAGAAGCGTTTACGGGCACTGAAGCTTTCTTT
TRBV29-1,many,13,TRBJ1-1,TRBD1,CSGQGAGNTEAFF,TGCAGCGGACAGGGGGCCGGGAACACTGAAGCTTTCTTT
TRBV7-2,few,15,TRBJ1-3,.,CASSLGWGPGNTIYF,TGTGCCAGCAGCTTAGGGTGGGGCCCTGGAAACACCATATATTTT
TRBV6-1,few,14,TRBJ1-1,.,CASTVRDTNTEAFF,TGTGCCAGCACAGTTAGGGACACCAACACTGAAGCTTTCTTT
TRBV4-3,many,16,TRBJ1-2,.,CASSQDMSAQNYGYTF,TGCGCCAGCAGCCAAGATATGTCAGCCCAGAACTATGGCTACACCTTC
TRBV14,many,15,TRBJ2-2,.,CASSQKTGNTGELFF,TGTGCCAGCAGCCAAAAGACAGGCAACACCGGGGAGCTGTTTTTT
TRBV7-6,.,12,TRBJ1-1,.,CASSLEPTEAFF,TGTGCCAGCAGCTTAGAACCCACTGAAGCTTTCTTT
TRBV5-1,many,13,TRBJ2-2,.,CASRSPNTGELFF,TGCGCCAGCAGATCGCCGAACACCGGGGAGCTGTTTTTT
TRBV19,few,15,TRBJ2-3,TRBD2,CASRRDSPGGDTQYF,TGTGCCAGTAGAAGGGACTCCCCCGGGGGGGATACGCAGTATTTT
TRBV7-2,.,16,TRBJ2-2,TRBD2,CASSLLAGLNTGELFF,TGTGCCAGCAGCCTGTTAGCGGGCCTAAACACCGGGGAGCTGTTTTTT
TRBV4-3,many,13,TRBJ2-1,.,CASSQDVSDEQFF,TGCGCCAGCAGCCAAGATGTTTCGGATGAGCAGTTCTTC
TRBV5-8,many,15,TRBJ2-7,TRBD1,CASSGGTGITYEQYF,TGTGCCAGCAGCGGGGGGACAGGGATCACCTACGAGCAGTACTTC
TRBV29-1,few,13,TRBJ1-1,.,CSVTRTANTEAFF,TGCAGCGTAACCCGGACAGCGAACACTGAAGCTTTCTTT
TRBV3-1,many,16,TRBJ2-2,.,CASSQGRGASTGELFF,TGTGCCAGCAGCCAAGGCAGGGGGGCGAGCACCGGGGAGCTGTTTTTT